The entry that follows covers one TCR beta chain sequence. The antigen is undetermined. Germline and junction disagree at one end, which may indicate a read error. This record belongs to a study of T cell responses to AZD1222 COVID-19 vaccine. Overall study: Recipients boosted at about 4 weeks or about 12 weeks are pooled. Study findings and constraints: A rise in Spike-specific TCR breadth and depth followed two AZD1222 doses. The study found vaccine-associated CD4 TCRs spanning spike, dominant at 160-218 and 743-854. Females outnumbered males among donors, who were mostly white British; clonal diversity was possibly underestimated.

Germline CDR1 and CDR2: SGHRS and YFSETQ. The CDR3 is made up of 18 amino acids. Sequencing was performed with immunoSEQ multiplex PCR; in TCRdb, only in-frame clones are kept and a portion is missing. The data show tens of thousands of clones, with about 83% seen just once and more than 45% held by the top ten. This receptor was identified in an adult in good health. Material: peripheral blood, obtained on day 0 of AZD1222 vaccination. This chain uses TRBV5-1 with TRBJ2-1, with 9 positions matching TRBD2. The CDR3 DNA reads as TGTGCCAGCAGCTTGGGACTAGCCTCCGGGGGGGCCTACAATGAGCAGTTCTTC. Encoded protein: CASSLGLASGGAYNEQFF.